This T cell receptor (beta chain) was captured by sequencing in a study of T cell responses to AZD1222 COVID-19 vaccine. TCRdb's copy holds only in-frame clones and misses some; the assay was immunoSEQ multiplex PCR. The sample holds some 180,000 clones; roughly 92% are singletons and the top ten take over 1.5%. Germline CDR1 is SNHLY and CDR2 is FYNNEI. The CDR3 is made up of 13 amino acids. V gave up 4 bases and J gave up 2 bases, with 6 bases separating them. Sequenced here: peripheral blood, sampled 28 days after the second AZD1222 dose. The TCR sequence derives from an adult who received the AZD1222 COVID-19 vaccine. The gene calls are TRBV2 and TRBJ1-5; D possibly corresponds to TRBD1 (5 bases). CDR3 nucleotide sequence: TGTGCCAGCAGTGGGGACGGCAATCAGCCCCAGCATTTT. Translated, it gives CASSGDGNQPQHF.